This TCR beta chain was recorded in a study of Ad26.COV2.S vaccination and SARS-CoV-2 variants. Across the whole study: The authors gave Ad26.COV2.S intramuscularly, either once or twice 56 days apart.

Data came from immunoSEQ multiplex PCR; TCRdb stores just in-frame clones and leaves some out. The sample contains about 260,000 clones, roughly 87% of which appear only once. From germline, CDR1 is SGDLS and CDR2 YYNGEE. This CDR3 region has 13 residues. V gave up 0 bases and J gave up 3 bases, with 6 bases separating them. This clone showed up just a few times. Other DNA sequences from this sample encode an identical CDR3 as well. The treatment denotes: some 20 received Ad26.COV2.S at low or high dose, single or two shots; a few received placebo; per-sample allocation not given. Each sample was drawn 63 days after the first injection (of vaccine or placebo). Boston provided a donor who was an adult aged 18-55 years.

The rearrangement uses TRBV9 and TRBJ1-2, with TRBD1 as a possible D gene (5 bases). Sequencing used peripheral blood, obtained in a trial of Ad26.COV2.S vaccine versus placebo. This clonotype was sampled from a person aged 18-60 years who received the Ad26.COV2.S COVID-19 vaccine or a placebo. This chain's CDR3 is CASSVGGDYGYTF. The CDR3 DNA follows: TGTGCCAGCAGCGTAGGGGGCGACTATGGCTACACCTTC.